Presented here are 19 T cell receptor beta chains from one specimen sequenced in a study of siplizumab effects on memory and regulatory T cells. Assay used: immunoSEQ multiplex PCR; TCRdb lists only in-frame clones, some missing. The sample shows tens of thousands of clones, roughly nine tenths of them seen only once. The sample comprised CD8+ T cells sorted from blood. These receptors were collected from a human donor in good health.

The V and J genes are TRBV6-5 and TRBJ2-7; TRBD1 is a possible D gene (5 bases). Germline V gives CDR1 MNHEY, CDR2 SVGAGI. This CDR3 comprises 15 residues. V dropped 0 bases and J dropped 5 bases, with 14 bases sitting between them. CDR3 in DNA: TGTGCCAGCAGTTACTCGCCCAGGACATACAACGAGCAGTACTTC. Amino acid sequence: CASSYSPRTYNEQYF.

The rearrangement joins TRBV12-5 to TRBJ2-7; D remains unclear. From germline, CDR1 is LGHNT and CDR2 FRNRAP. The CDR3 has 11 residues. V lost 0 bases, J lost 6 bases, and 3 bases lay in between. CDR3: CASGLVSEQYF. The CDR3, as DNA: TGTGCTAGTGGTTTGGTGAGCGAGCAGTACTTC.

About this clone itself: The junction departs from the called germline gene at one end, perhaps through a read error. CDR3 DNA sequence: TGTGAGGGGAACAAAAACATTCAGTACTTC. Translation gives CEGNKNIQYF. The chain uses TRBV29-1 and TRBJ2-4, with D possibly being TRBD1 or TRBD2 (5 bases each). The germline V gene has CDR1 SQVTM and CDR2 ANQGSEA. This CDR3 region has 10 residues.

The chain joins TRBV29-1 to TRBJ2-7; tentatively, D is TRBD1 (6 bases). The CDR3 length is 12 residues. The germline V and J ends were trimmed by 0 bases and 4 bases, with 7 bases remaining between them. Looked up from germline, CDR1 is SQVTM and CDR2 is ANQGSEA. The CDR3 nucleotides read TGCAGCGTTGAAGAACAGGGTTACGAGCAGTACTTC. This translates into CSVEEQGYEQYF.

The rearrangement links TRBV5-1 to TRBJ1-1, with D possibly being TRBD1 (5 bases). This CDR3 comprises 16 residues. Germline loops: CDR1 SGHRS, CDR2 YFSETQ. V was shortened by 0 bases and J by 3 bases, with 15 bases between the two germline ends. The CDR3 sequence is CASSLEAILGDTEAFF. The DNA of the CDR3 is TGCGCCAGCAGCTTGGAGGCGATCCTGGGGGACACTGAAGCTTTCTTT.

J is TRBJ2-1 and V is TRBV2; 8 positions agree with TRBD2. V lost 2 bases, J lost 2 bases, and 2 bases stayed unmatched. The CDR3 length is 15 residues. From germline, CDR1 is SNHLY and CDR2 FYNNEI. CDR3 region: CASSERGGPYNEQFF. Written as DNA, the CDR3 is TGTGCCAGCAGTGAACGGGGGGGCCCCTACAATGAGCAGTTCTTC.

This clone has a single count. The chain couples TRBV7-9 to TRBJ2-5; a possible D gene is TRBD1 (5 bases). The DNA matches TRBJ2-7 better at its end, which makes the J call doubtful. The CDR3 runs to 14 residues. Germline V gene lookup returns CDR1 SEHNR and CDR2 FQNEAQ (reference sequence). In DNA form, the CDR3 reads TGTGCCAGCAGCTTAATTGGACAAAACTACGAGCAGTACTTC. Its translation: CASSLIGQNYEQYF.

This clone was picked up one time. J is TRBJ2-1 and V is TRBV11-2; 8 positions agree with TRBD2. The CDR3 length is 16 residues. The J segment lost 2 bases and the V segment lost 3 bases, leaving 6 bases of the junction unmatched. Germline-derived CDR1 and CDR2 are SGHAT and FQNNGV. CDR3 sequence reads: CASSFHSGNPYNEQFF. In DNA form, the CDR3 reads TGTGCCAGCAGCTTCCATAGCGGGAACCCCTACAATGAGCAGTTCTTC.

CDR3 in DNA: TGTGCCAGCAGTTTACAGGGGGGCCATTACAATGAGCAGTTCTTC. Translating it yields CASSLQGGHYNEQFF. The chain carries TRBV27 and TRBJ2-1, with a tentative D call TRBD1 (7 bases). Trimming pared 2 bases from V and 4 bases from J, leaving 12 bases between. The CDR3 extends over 15 amino acids. Per the germline V gene, CDR1 is MNHEY and CDR2 is SMNVEV (reference sequence).

The gene calls are TRBV27 and TRBJ2-7, with D maybe TRBD1 (7 bases). Trimming cost V 4 bases and J 6 bases, with 16 bases left between them. The CDR3 totals 14 residues. Germline CDR1 and CDR2: MNHEY and SMNVEV (reference sequence). The CDR3 region is CASSYSGGSSEQYF. The CDR3 DNA sequence: TGTGCCAGCAGTTACTCAGGGGGGTCCAGCGAGCAGTACTTC.

The chain employs TRBV19 and TRBJ1-1; maybe TRBD1 (5 bases). This CDR3 is 13 amino acids long. The germline CDR1 and CDR2 sequences are LNHDA and SQIVND (reference sequence). Trimming removed 7 bases at V and 2 bases at J, with 11 bases between. The CDR3 region has the DNA TGTGCCAGTAACCCGGGGGTTAACACTGAAGCTTTCTTT. This sequence encodes CASNPGVNTEAFF.

This clone was detected a few times. The gene calls are TRBV9 and TRBJ2-3; the D gene could be TRBD1 or TRBD2 (5 bases each). Trimming took 2 bases from V and 6 from J, leaving 7 bases between them. CDR1 and CDR2 (germline): SGDLS, YYNGEE. The CDR3 consists of 12 residues. The CDR3 bases are TGTGCCAGCAGCGTCTGGGGGGATACGCAGTATTTT. It yields the protein CASSVWGDTQYF.

The rearrangement joins TRBV6-5 to TRBJ2-7; D is unclear. V was pared by 2 bases and J by 0 bases, with 5 bases between. Germline-derived CDR1 and CDR2 are MNHEY and SVGAGI. CDR3 length: 13 amino acids. In DNA form, the CDR3 reads TGTGCCAGCAGTTACAGGAGCTCCTACGAGCAGTACTTC. This codes for CASSYRSSYEQYF.

This clone came up a few times. This chain connects TRBV9 to TRBJ2-7; 8 bases agree with TRBD2. J gave up 4 bases and V 2 bases, and 8 bases lay outside the gene matches. This CDR3 comprises 15 residues. From germline, CDR1 is SGDLS and CDR2 YYNGEE. CDR3 sequence: CASSVSTSETYEQYF. In DNA form, the CDR3 reads TGTGCCAGCAGCGTTTCGACTAGCGAGACTTACGAGCAGTACTTC.

This clone was seen just once. The chain recombines TRBV7-9 with TRBJ2-7; TRBD1 matches 10 bases. Per germline, CDR1 SEHNR and CDR2 FQNEAQ (reference sequence). This CDR3 is 14 amino acids long. The V and J ends lost 5 bases and 5 bases, in that order; junction bases with no gene match: 6. CDR3 residues: CASSADRGLHEQYF. The CDR3 nucleotides are TGTGCCAGCAGCGCCGACAGGGGGCTCCACGAGCAGTACTTC.

This chain uses TRBV19 with TRBJ1-1, with 7 bases fitting TRBD1. The V gene's germline CDR1 is LNHDA and CDR2 SQIVND (reference sequence). This CDR3 comprises 14 residues. With V trimmed by 3 bases and J by 3 bases, 4 bases remained unmatched. The CDR3 DNA reads as TGTGCCAGTAGTATTGTGGGACAGCACACTGAAGCTTTCTTT. It is translated as CASSIVGQHTEAFF.

J is TRBJ2-7 and V is TRBV2; a possible D gene is TRBD1 (5 bases). Germline CDR1 is SNHLY and CDR2 is FYNNEI. CDR3 length: 12 residues. V lost 8 bases and J 4 bases, leaving 12 bases between the germline ends. For the CDR3, the DNA is TGTGCCAGCTTCAGGGATAGATACGAGCAGTACTTC. This translates into CASFRDRYEQYF.

V is TRBV10-1 and J is TRBJ1-2; D uncertain. The length of the CDR3 is 14 residues. Trimming removed 8 bases from V and 2 bases from J, with 15 bases in between. Germline lookup yields CDR1 WNHNN and CDR2 SYGVQD (reference sequence). The CDR3 DNA is TGCGCCAGCCAGGATCGGAGGCTAAACTATGGCTACACCTTC. Encoded protein: CASQDRRLNYGYTF.

The chain couples TRBV9 to TRBJ2-7; 11 nucleotides agree with TRBD2. The CDR3 totals 15 residues. The V gene's germline CDR1 is SGDLS and CDR2 YYNGEE. Trimming took 1 base from V and 2 from J; bases not matched to a gene: 2. For the CDR3, the DNA is TGTGCCAGCAGCGTAACTAGCGGGGGAACCTACGAGCAGTACTTC. Translated: CASSVTSGGTYEQYF.